The present entry profiles one TCR beta chain with its context. The sample is drawn from a study of T cells in Graves' hyperthyroidism and ophthalmopathy. V lost 3 bases, J lost 3 bases, and 8 bases stayed unmatched. The CDR3 loop spans 15 amino acids. Germline-derived CDR1 and CDR2 are LNHDA and SQIVND (reference sequence). RNA transcripts served as the template for amplifying TCR beta CDR3 regions. The primer set for the first-round RT-PCR of the TCR CDR3 was HTBI. TCRdb reprocessed the multiplex PCR reads via MiXCR and lists one record per CDR3 protein. The sample contains about 610,000 distinct CDR3 sequences, roughly 50% of which appear only once.

The sequenced sample consisted of peripheral blood or thyroid tissue (not recorded which). This sequence joins TRBV19 and TRBJ2-7; 7 bases are a match to TRBD2. This receptor was obtained from a woman younger than 35 with Graves' hyperthyroidism. The DNA of the CDR3 is TGTGCCAGTAGTATGGGCGTAGGGAGGGACTACGAGCAGTACTTC. Protein: CASSMGVGRDYEQYF.